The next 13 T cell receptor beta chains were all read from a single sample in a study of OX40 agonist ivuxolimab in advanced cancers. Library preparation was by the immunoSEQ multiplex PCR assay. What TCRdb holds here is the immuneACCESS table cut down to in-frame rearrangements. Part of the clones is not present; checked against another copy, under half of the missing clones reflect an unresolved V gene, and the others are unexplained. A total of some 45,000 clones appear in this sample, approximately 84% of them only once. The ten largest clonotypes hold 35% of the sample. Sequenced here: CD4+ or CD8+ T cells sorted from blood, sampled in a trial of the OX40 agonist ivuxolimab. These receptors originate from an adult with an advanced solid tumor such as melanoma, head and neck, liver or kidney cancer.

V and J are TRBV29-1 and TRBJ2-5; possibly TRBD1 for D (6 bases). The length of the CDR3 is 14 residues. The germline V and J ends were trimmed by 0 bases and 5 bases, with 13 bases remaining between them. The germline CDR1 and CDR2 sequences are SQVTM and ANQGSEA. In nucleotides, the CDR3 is TGCAGCGTTGAAGATAGACAGGTTGGTGAGACCCAGTACTTC. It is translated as CSVEDRQVGETQYF.

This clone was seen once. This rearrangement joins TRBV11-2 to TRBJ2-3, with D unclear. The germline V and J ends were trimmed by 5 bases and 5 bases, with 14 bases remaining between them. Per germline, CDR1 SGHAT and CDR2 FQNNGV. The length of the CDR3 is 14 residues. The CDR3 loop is CASSPRTLGDTQYF. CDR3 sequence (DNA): TGTGCCAGCAGCCCCCGCACGTTGGGAGATACGCAGTATTTT.

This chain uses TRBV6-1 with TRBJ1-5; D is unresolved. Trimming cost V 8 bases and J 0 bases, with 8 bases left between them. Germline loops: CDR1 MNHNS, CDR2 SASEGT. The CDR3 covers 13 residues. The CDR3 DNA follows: TGTGCCAGCGCTTCGCTTAGCAATCAGCCCCAGCATTTT. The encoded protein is CASASLSNQPQHF.

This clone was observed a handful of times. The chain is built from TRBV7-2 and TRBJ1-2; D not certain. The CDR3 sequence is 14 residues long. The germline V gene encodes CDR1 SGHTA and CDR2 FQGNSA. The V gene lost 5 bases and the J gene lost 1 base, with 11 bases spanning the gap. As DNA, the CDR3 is TGTGCCAGCAGCAAACCCGGGAGTAACTATGGCTACACCTTC. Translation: CASSKPGSNYGYTF.

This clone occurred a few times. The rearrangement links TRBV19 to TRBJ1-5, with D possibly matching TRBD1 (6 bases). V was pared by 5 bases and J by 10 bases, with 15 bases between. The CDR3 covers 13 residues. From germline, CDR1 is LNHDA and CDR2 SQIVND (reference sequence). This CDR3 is CASSPEGGRPQHF. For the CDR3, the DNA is TGTGCCAGTAGTCCCGAGGGGGGGCGCCCCCAGCATTTT.

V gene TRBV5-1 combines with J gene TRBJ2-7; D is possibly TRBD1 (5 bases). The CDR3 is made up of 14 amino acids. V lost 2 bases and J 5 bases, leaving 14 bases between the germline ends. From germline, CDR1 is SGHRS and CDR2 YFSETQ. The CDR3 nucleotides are TGCGCCAGCAGCTTTGGGCTGGGGCTGCACGAGCAGTACTTC. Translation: CASSFGLGLHEQYF. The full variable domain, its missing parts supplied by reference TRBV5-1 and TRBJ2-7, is KAGVTQTPRYLIKTRGQQVTLSCSPISGHRSVSWYQQTPGQGLQFLFEYFSETQRNKGNFPGRFSGRQFSNSRSEMNVSTLELGDSALYLCASSFGLGLHEQYFGPGTRLTVT.

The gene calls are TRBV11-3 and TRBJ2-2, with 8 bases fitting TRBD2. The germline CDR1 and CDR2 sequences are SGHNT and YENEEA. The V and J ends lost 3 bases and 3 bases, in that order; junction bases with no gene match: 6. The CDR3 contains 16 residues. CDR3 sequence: CASSFSGGSDTGELFF. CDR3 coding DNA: TGTGCCAGCAGCTTCAGCGGGGGTTCAGACACCGGGGAGCTGTTTTTT.

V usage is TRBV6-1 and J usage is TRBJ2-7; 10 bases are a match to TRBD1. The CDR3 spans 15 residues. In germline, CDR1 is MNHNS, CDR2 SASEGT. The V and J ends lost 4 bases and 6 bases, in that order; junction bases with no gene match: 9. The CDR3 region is CASSGHRTGGLEQYF. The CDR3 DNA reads TGTGCCAGCAGTGGACATAGGACAGGGGGGCTCGAGCAGTACTTC.

CDR3 sequence: CASCQGRDTGELFF. In nucleotides, the CDR3 is TGTGCCAGCTGCCAGGGTAGGGACACCGGGGAGCTGTTTTTT. The chain uses TRBV2 and TRBJ2-2, with a tentative D call TRBD1 (5 bases). Germline V gene data show CDR1 as SNHLY and CDR2 as FYNNEI. V was shortened by 8 bases and J by 3 bases, with 13 bases between the two germline ends. The CDR3 covers 14 residues.

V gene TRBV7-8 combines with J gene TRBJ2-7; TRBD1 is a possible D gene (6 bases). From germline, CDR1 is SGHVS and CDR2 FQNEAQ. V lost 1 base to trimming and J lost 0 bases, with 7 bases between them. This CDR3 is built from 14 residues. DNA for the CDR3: TGTGCCAGCAGCTTAGGGACAGACTCCTACGAGCAGTACTTC. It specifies CASSLGTDSYEQYF.

The CDR3 region is CASKAGKNEQFF. The CDR3 bases are TGTGCCAGCAAGGCAGGGAAGAATGAGCAGTTCTTC. The chain uses TRBV6-1 and TRBJ2-1, with a weak D call TRBD1 (5 bases). Trimming removed 7 bases from V and 7 bases from J, with 11 bases in between. The germline V gene has CDR1 MNHNS and CDR2 SASEGT. This CDR3 is 12 amino acids long.

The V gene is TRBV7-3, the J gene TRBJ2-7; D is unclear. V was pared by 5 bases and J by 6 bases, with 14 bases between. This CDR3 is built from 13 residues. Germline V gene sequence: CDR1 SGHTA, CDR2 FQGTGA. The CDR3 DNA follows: TGTGCCAGCAGCCCGTCCGTCTGGGGCGAGCAGTACTTC. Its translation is CASSPSVWGEQYF.

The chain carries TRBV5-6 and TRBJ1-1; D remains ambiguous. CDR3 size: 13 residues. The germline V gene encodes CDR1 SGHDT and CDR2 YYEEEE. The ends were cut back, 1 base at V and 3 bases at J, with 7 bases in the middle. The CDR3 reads CASSLYRDTEAFF. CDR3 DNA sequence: TGTGCCAGCAGCTTGTACCGGGACACTGAAGCTTTCTTT.